This T cell receptor beta chain comes out of a study of radiotherapy plus CTLA-4 blockade in lung cancer. Overall study: Objective responses occurred in around 18% of patients; around 30% had disease control.

Clones were read by immunoSEQ multiplex PCR, and TCRdb kept only the in-frame ones, dropping some. The repertoire holds over 75,000 clones, with roughly four fifths as singletons. The CDR3 totals 15 residues. Germline-derived CDR1 and CDR2 are MNHNS and SASEGT. The V end lost 7 bases, the J end lost 5 bases, and 20 bases lay between the germline ends. Patients in the study, people with chemo-refractory metastatic non-small-cell lung cancer, received focal radiation plus ipilimumab CTLA-4 blockade. This receptor was identified in a human donor with non-small cell lung cancer who had stable disease on radiotherapy plus ipilimumab. This chain links TRBV6-1 with TRBJ1-2; tentatively, D is TRBD1 (5 bases). The source was peripheral blood, collected from a patient treated with radiotherapy plus ipilimumab. CDR3 DNA sequence: TGTGCCAGCACCCAGGGACTGCTCGGCGGTTATGGCTACACCTTC. Translating gives CASTQGLLGGYGYTF.